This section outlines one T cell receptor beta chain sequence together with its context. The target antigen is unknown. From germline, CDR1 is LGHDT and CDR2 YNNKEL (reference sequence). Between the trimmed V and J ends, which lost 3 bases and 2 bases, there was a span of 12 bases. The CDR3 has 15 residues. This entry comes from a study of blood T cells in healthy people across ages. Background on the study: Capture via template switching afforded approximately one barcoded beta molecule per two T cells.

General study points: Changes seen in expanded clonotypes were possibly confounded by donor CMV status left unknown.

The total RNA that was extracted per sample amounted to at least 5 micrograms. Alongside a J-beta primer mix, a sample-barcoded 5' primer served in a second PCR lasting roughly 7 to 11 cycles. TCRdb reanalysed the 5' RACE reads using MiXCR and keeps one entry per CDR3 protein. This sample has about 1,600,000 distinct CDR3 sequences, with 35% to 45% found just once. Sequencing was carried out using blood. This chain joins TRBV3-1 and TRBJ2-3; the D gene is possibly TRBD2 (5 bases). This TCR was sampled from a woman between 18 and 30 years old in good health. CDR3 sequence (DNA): TGTGCCAGCAGCCACACCAGCGGTCTCACAGATACGCAGTATTTT. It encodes CASSHTSGLTDTQYF.